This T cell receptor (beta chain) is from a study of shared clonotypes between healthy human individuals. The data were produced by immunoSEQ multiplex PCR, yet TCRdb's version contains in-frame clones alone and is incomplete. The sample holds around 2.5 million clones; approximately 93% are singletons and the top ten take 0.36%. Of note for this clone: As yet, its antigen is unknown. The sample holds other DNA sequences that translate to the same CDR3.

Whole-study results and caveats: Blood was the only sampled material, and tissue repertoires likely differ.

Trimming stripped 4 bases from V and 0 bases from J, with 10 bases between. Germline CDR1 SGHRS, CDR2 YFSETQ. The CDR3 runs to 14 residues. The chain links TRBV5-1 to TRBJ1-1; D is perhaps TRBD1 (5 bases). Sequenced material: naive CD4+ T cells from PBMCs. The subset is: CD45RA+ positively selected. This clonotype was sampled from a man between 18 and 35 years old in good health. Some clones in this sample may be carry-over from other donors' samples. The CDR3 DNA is TGCGCCAGCAGCCCCGACAGAATGAACACTGAAGCTTTCTTT. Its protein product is CASSPDRMNTEAFF.